This T cell receptor (beta chain) was obtained from a study of long-term antiretroviral therapy in people with HIV. Study-wide findings and caveats: Clones that expanded before ART (that is, prior to treatment) dominated the repertoire at all time points. Whereas controls had wider CDR3 length ranges, HIV repertoires had narrower ones.

CDR1 SGHTA and CDR2 FQGNSA come from the germline V gene. The CDR3 has 14 residues. The V gene end was trimmed by 5 bases and the J gene end by 2 bases; junction bases not matched to a gene: 5. A v3.0 immunoSEQ assay was performed at survey level. The repertoire was sequenced with immunoSEQ multiplex PCR; TCRdb's copy has only in-frame clones and lacks some. The repertoire includes tens of thousands of clones, under 85% of them detected once, and around 20% sits in the top ten. About this clone: Antigen specificity is unknown.

The TCR comes from a man aged 45-65 years with HIV. The chain combines TRBV7-2 with TRBJ2-5, with 7 bases identical to TRBD2. Sequencing was performed on unsorted PBMCs, taken 0.4 years after starting antiretroviral therapy. Here the CDR3 DNA reads TGTGCCAGCAGCCGGGGACTACTACAAGAGACCCAGTACTTC. Its translation: CASSRGLLQETQYF.